A single sample is the source of the 24 T cell receptor beta chains below, sequenced in a study of shared clonotypes between healthy human individuals. Sequenced by immunoSEQ multiplex PCR; TCRdb stores in-frame clones only, minus some. In the table there are about 510,000 clones, 79% of which are singletons. The sample comprised PBMCs. The receptors here all came from a woman in her thirties or forties in good health. Some clones in this sample may be carry-over from other donors' samples.

Note on this clone: Germline is not matched at one junction end, which may reflect a read error. The chain joins TRBV7-3 to TRBJ1-3; TRBD1 matches 8 bases. The germline gives CDR1 SGHTA, CDR2 FQGTGA. This CDR3 spans 16 amino acids. In DNA form, the CDR3 reads TGTGCCAGCAGCCTAACCGGGACAGGCTCTGGAAACACCATATATTTT. The encoded protein is CASSLTGTGSGNTIYF.

The rearrangement uses TRBV10-2 and TRBJ2-2; D is unclear. Trimming shortened V by 7 bases and J by 1 base, and 4 bases separated the two germline ends. The CDR3 spans 12 residues. Germline V gene lookup returns CDR1 WSHSY and CDR2 SAAADI. The CDR3 region is CASNKNTGELFF. In nucleotides, the CDR3 is TGCGCCAGCAATAAGAACACCGGGGAGCTGTTTTTT.

This chain uses TRBV28 with TRBJ2-7; D is possibly TRBD1 (6 bases). Germline lookup yields CDR1 MDHEN and CDR2 SYDVKM. Trimming removed 2 bases from V and 3 bases from J, with 17 bases in between. The CDR3 is 16 amino acids. In nucleotides, the CDR3 is TGTGCCAGCAGTTTACCCCAGGGGCCCCGTTACTACGAGCAGTACTTC. Encoded protein: CASSLPQGPRYYEQYF.

The chain recombines TRBV7-2 with TRBJ2-7, with 11 bases aligning to TRBD1. The junction had 12 bases not matched to a gene; V was cut back by 5 bases and J by 6 bases. The CDR3 runs to 16 residues. Germline V gene data show CDR1 as SGHTA and CDR2 as FQGNSA. Here the CDR3 DNA reads TGTGCCAGCAGCCTGGTCGGGACAGGGGGGAACGGCGAGCAGTACTTC. It encodes CASSLVGTGGNGEQYF.

The chain links TRBV7-8 to TRBJ2-5, with 9 bases identical to TRBD2. CDR1 and CDR2 (germline): SGHVS, FQNEAQ. J lost 4 bases, V lost 2 bases, and 5 bases had no gene match. There are 15 residues in the CDR3. CDR3 sequence (DNA): TGTGCCAGCAGCTTACGTAGCGGGAGTGGAGAGACCCAGTACTTC. This gives the protein CASSLRSGSGETQYF.

The chain employs TRBV4-1 and TRBJ2-5, with 8 bases lining up with TRBD1. With 4 bases clipped from V and 5 bases from J, the junction kept 12 bases outside the gene matches. The CDR3 covers 16 residues. The germline V gene has CDR1 MGHRA and CDR2 YSYEKL. The CDR3 is CASSLRVQGAGETQYF. The CDR3 region has the DNA TGCGCCAGCAGCCTAAGAGTTCAGGGGGCGGGGGAGACCCAGTACTTC.

This clone was detected ten times or more. The chain links TRBV28 to TRBJ2-7, with a possible D match to TRBD1 (6 bases). V was pared by 2 bases and J by 0 bases, with 14 bases between. The CDR3 length is 16 residues. Germline V gives CDR1 MDHEN, CDR2 SYDVKM. CDR3 region: CASSLRGQGSSYEQYF. CDR3 sequence (DNA): TGTGCCAGCAGTTTACGTGGGCAGGGGAGCTCCTACGAGCAGTACTTC.

The chain combines TRBV7-2 with TRBJ2-1; 7 bases agree with TRBD2. V dropped 0 bases and J dropped 4; count of bases not matched to a gene: 6. CDR1 is SGHTA, CDR2 FQGNSA, per germline. This CDR3 is 16 amino acids long. CDR3 bases: TGTGCCAGCAGCTTAGCGTGGGGGGAGGGGTACAATGAGCAGTTCTTC. This translates into CASSLAWGEGYNEQFF.

The chain combines TRBV27 with TRBJ2-7; D gene ambiguous. The length of the CDR3 is 13 residues. The V end lost 6 bases, the J end lost 7 bases, and 16 bases lay between the germline ends. The germline V gene encodes CDR1 MNHEY and CDR2 SMNVEV (reference sequence). For the CDR3, the DNA is TGTGCCAGCAGCCCCCGTTTGTCGGTTGAGCAGTACTTC. Its protein product is CASSPRLSVEQYF.

The chain links TRBV29-1 to TRBJ2-1, with 8 bases that match TRBD2. J gave up 2 bases and V 7 bases, and 7 bases lay outside the gene matches. CDR1 is SQVTM, CDR2 ANQGSEA, per germline. The CDR3 spans 14 residues. CDR3 nucleotides: TGCAGCGCTACCGGGACTAGGGCCTACAATGAGCAGTTCTTC. The encoded protein is CSATGTRAYNEQFF.

The chain recombines TRBV5-1 with TRBJ2-5, with TRBD2 matching over 11 bases. Germline-derived CDR1 and CDR2 are SGHRS and YFSETQ. The V and J ends lost 0 bases and 5 bases, in that order; junction bases with no gene match: 6. The CDR3 length is 16 residues. CDR3 sequence: CASSLALAGEGETQYF. For the CDR3, the DNA is TGCGCCAGCAGCTTGGCACTAGCGGGAGAGGGCGAGACCCAGTACTTC.

This chain links TRBV25-1 with TRBJ2-3; D uncertain. Germline V CDR1 and CDR2: MGHDK, SYGVNS. V lost 3 bases and J lost 4, with 11 bases in between. CDR3 length equals 14 residues. CDR3 sequence (DNA): TGTGCCAGCAGTGACCTAAGCCCCCCAGATACGCAGTATTTT. It yields the protein CASSDLSPPDTQYF.

The chain combines TRBV7-9 with TRBJ2-1; 9 bases map to TRBD1. CDR1 is SEHNR and CDR2 is FQNEAQ in the germline V gene (reference sequence). V was pared by 5 bases and J by 7 bases, with 9 bases of the junction left unmatched. This CDR3 has 15 residues. The CDR3 region is CASSPTGQGWNEQFF. The CDR3, as DNA: TGTGCCAGCAGCCCCACGGGACAGGGTTGGAATGAGCAGTTCTTC.

This chain uses TRBV6-4 with TRBJ2-3, with D maybe TRBD2 (6 bases). This CDR3 has 13 amino acids. Trimming removed 6 bases from V and 6 bases from J, with 13 bases in between. Germline V lookup: CDR1 MRHNA, CDR2 SNTAGT. This CDR3 is CASRAPGGDTQYF. The CDR3, as DNA: TGTGCCAGCAGAGCTCCTGGGGGGGATACGCAGTATTTT.

On this clone: An end of the junction does not agree with germline; a read error may underlie this. The V gene is TRBV13, the J gene TRBJ1-1; D is uncertain. The CDR3 is 12 amino acids. In germline, CDR1 is PRHDT, CDR2 FYEKMQ (reference sequence). CDR3 DNA: TGTGCCAGCAGCTTAGGTAACACAGAAGCTTTCTTT. Its protein is CASSLGNTEAFF.

The chain links TRBV29-1 to TRBJ2-1; D not certain. The CDR3 runs 11 residues. Per the germline V gene, CDR1 is SQVTM and CDR2 is ANQGSEA. V dropped 5 bases and J dropped 4 bases, with 6 bases sitting between them. The CDR3 protein is CSVLGYNEQFF. DNA of the CDR3: TGCAGCGTTCTAGGGTACAATGAGCAGTTCTTC.

This clone was detected only once. The chain employs TRBV5-4 and TRBJ2-7; TRBD2 matches 11 bases. CDR1 and CDR2 (germline): SGHNT, YYREEE (reference sequence). Unmatched junction bases numbered 12, after V lost 1 base and J lost 6 bases. There are 17 residues in the CDR3. The CDR3 region has the DNA TGTGCCAGCAGCTTGTTCAAGGCTAGCGGGAGGATTCGCGAGCAGTACTTC. This codes for CASSLFKASGRIREQYF.

The CDR3 bases are TGTGCCAGCAGCCTAGGGACAGGACTGGAATACTACGAGCAGTACTTC. This encodes CASSLGTGLEYYEQYF. The chain uses TRBV7-8 and TRBJ2-7; 8 bases fit TRBD1. Germline V lookup: CDR1 SGHVS, CDR2 FQNEAQ. The junction had 12 bases not matched to a gene; V was cut back by 5 bases and J by 3 bases. The CDR3 spans 16 residues.

The chain carries TRBV6-5 and TRBJ1-5; D unclear. The V gene's germline CDR1 is MNHEY and CDR2 SVGAGI. This CDR3 has 15 residues. V lost 2 bases and J lost 0, with 8 bases in between. In DNA form, the CDR3 reads TGTGCCAGCAGTTACACCGGGAGTAGCAATCAGCCCCAGCATTTT. Its translation: CASSYTGSSNQPQHF.

In this sample, this clone turned up many times. The chain has TRBV12-5 and TRBJ2-5, with D possibly matching TRBD1 (6 bases). Trimming cost V 5 bases and J 2 bases, with 12 bases left between them. This CDR3 is 14 amino acids long. CDR1 LGHNT and CDR2 FRNRAP come from the germline V gene. CDR3: CASGTGTEQETQYF. The CDR3, as DNA: TGTGCTAGTGGTACAGGGACCGAACAAGAGACCCAGTACTTC.

The rearrangement joins TRBV6-6 to TRBJ1-1; possibly TRBD1 for D (6 bases). This CDR3 region has 14 residues. The V end lost 6 bases, the J end lost 1 base, and 12 bases lay between the germline ends. CDR1 is MNHNY and CDR2 is SVGAGI in the germline V gene (reference sequence). CDR3: CASRRGFGNTEAFF. The CDR3 DNA is TGTGCCAGCAGGAGGGGGTTTGGGAACACTGAAGCTTTCTTT.

The CDR3, as DNA: TGTGCCGGCGGAAACAGCAATCAGCCCCAGCATTTT. This codes for CAGGNSNQPQHF. The chain joins TRBV19 to TRBJ1-5, with D hard to call. CDR1 and CDR2 (germline): LNHDA, SQIVND (reference sequence). The CDR3 totals 12 residues. V dropped 11 bases and J dropped 1 base, with 9 bases sitting between them.

This rearrangement joins TRBV7-2 to TRBJ1-2; D is undetermined. Between the trimmed V and J ends, which lost 1 base and 4 bases, there was a span of 10 bases. CDR3 length: 14 amino acids. The V gene's germline CDR1 is SGHTA and CDR2 FQGNSA. The CDR3 DNA reads as TGTGCCAGCAGCTTAGATGCGCGGATCTATGGCTACACCTTC. Its translation: CASSLDARIYGYTF. Looking up the rest from reference TRBV7-2 and TRBJ1-2 gives the full variable domain: GAGVSQSPSNKVTEKGKDVELRCDPISGHTALYWYRQSLGQGLEFLIYFQGNSAPDKSGLPSDRFSAERTGGSVSTLTIQRTQQEDSAVYLCASSLDARIYGYTFGSGTRLTVV.

The chain links TRBV11-2 to TRBJ1-5; weak D call: TRBD1 (5 bases). The germline CDR1 and CDR2 sequences are SGHAT and FQNNGV. V shed 0 bases and J shed 2 bases, with 14 bases lying between them. This CDR3 has 17 residues. The chain's CDR3 is CASSLDLPGFGNQPQHF. The DNA of the CDR3 is TGTGCCAGCAGCTTAGATCTTCCAGGGTTCGGCAATCAGCCCCAGCATTTT.